The T cell receptor (beta chain) under discussion was sequenced for a study of blood T cells in healthy people across ages. At the level of the study: Per two T cells, about one barcoded beta molecule was captured through template switching. The study's findings and limits: For the donors, CMV status was unknown and possibly confounded expanded clonotype changes. Relative to aged donors, long-lived donors carried more naive CD4+ cells and displayed higher diversity.

Using a J-beta primer mix together with a sample-barcoded 5' primer, a second PCR was run for roughly 7 to 12 cycles. TCRdb re-called the 5' RACE reads through MiXCR, storing one row per CDR3 protein. The table lists 1.4 million to 1.5 million distinct CDR3 sequences, 35% to 45% of them singletons. In this sample, this clonotype turned up a few times. The target antigen is unknown. The CDR3 spans 16 residues. V lost 6 bases, J lost 0 bases, and 10 bases stayed unmatched. CDR1 SEHNR and CDR2 FQNEAQ come from the germline V gene (reference sequence). This receptor was identified in a woman younger than 35 in good health. The sequencing input was blood. The rearrangement uses TRBV7-9 and TRBJ2-7, with 8 bases identical to TRBD1. The CDR3, as DNA: TGTGCCAGCAGTCTACAGGGGACAGGCCGCTCCTACGAGCAGTACTTC. Amino acid sequence: CASSLQGTGRSYEQYF.